This TCR beta chain was identified in a study of cytomegalovirus exposure and HLA in healthy donors. The PCR used 60 Vbeta and 13 Jbeta primers. The repertoire was sequenced with immunoSEQ multiplex PCR; TCRdb's copy has only in-frame clones and lacks some. The data show 150,000 to 200,000 clones, 81% seen once. This CDR3 region has 16 residues. The ends lost 5 bases at V and 8 bases at J; junction bases unmatched: 6. The germline V gene encodes CDR1 MNHEY and CDR2 SMNVEV (reference sequence). This clone was seen only a few times. Its antigen is as yet unknown. Overall study findings and caveats: TCR beta sequences numbering under 20,000 were associated with HLA alleles at 0.05 false discovery rate in a later analysis. Sequences of the TCR beta chain were said to predict the HLA-A and HLA-B alleles of most subjects accurately. Specific recognition of CMV antigens was confirmed in vitro for a few chains (all CMV-associated). The authors later found TCR association rates varying by HLA locus, with DRB1 most and HLA-C fewest.

Sequences were obtained from PBMCs. V gene TRBV27 combines with J gene TRBJ2-2; 15 bases line up with TRBD2. The sequence was collected from a man aged 50 to 60 in good health and CMV-seropositive. Written as DNA, the CDR3 is TGTGCCAGCAGTCCAGGGACTAGCGGGAGGCGAGGGGAGCTGTTTTTT. Its translation: CASSPGTSGRRGELFF.